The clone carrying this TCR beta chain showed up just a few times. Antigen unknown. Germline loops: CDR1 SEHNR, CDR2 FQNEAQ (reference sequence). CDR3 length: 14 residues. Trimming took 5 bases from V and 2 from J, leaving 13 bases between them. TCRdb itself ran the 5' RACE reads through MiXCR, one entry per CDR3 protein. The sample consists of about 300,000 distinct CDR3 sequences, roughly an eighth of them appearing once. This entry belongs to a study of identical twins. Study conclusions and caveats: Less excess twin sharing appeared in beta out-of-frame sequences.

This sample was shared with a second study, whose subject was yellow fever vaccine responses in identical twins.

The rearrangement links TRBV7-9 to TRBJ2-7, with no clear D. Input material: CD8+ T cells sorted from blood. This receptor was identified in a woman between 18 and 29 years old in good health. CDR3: CASSPGPATYEQYV. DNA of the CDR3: TGTGCCAGCAGCCCCGGCCCAGCCACCTACGAGCAGTACGTC.